One and the same sample provided the 25 T cell receptor beta chains below, sequenced in a study of OX40 agonist ivuxolimab in advanced cancers. Data came from immunoSEQ multiplex PCR; TCRdb stores just in-frame clones and leaves some out. The data contain about 69,000 clones, over 60% of them singletons. Here the sequenced sample was CD4+ or CD8+ T cells sorted from blood, taken in a trial of the OX40 agonist ivuxolimab. The receptors were sampled from an adult with an advanced solid tumor such as melanoma, head and neck, liver or kidney cancer.

The genes are TRBV6-1 and TRBJ2-1; possibly TRBD1 for D (5 bases). The germline CDR1 and CDR2 sequences are MNHNS and SASEGT. V lost 1 base to trimming and J lost 5 bases, with 6 bases between them. This CDR3 spans 13 amino acids. In DNA form, the CDR3 reads TGTGCCAGCAGTGAAGACAGGAACAATGAGCAGTTCTTC. This codes for CASSEDRNNEQFF.

The chain couples TRBV28 to TRBJ2-7; perhaps TRBD2 as D (6 bases). The length of the CDR3 is 14 residues. V was cut by 3 bases and J by 5 bases, with 14 bases left in between. CDR1 and CDR2 (germline): MDHEN, SYDVKM. This CDR3 is CASSFGGSLHEQYF. CDR3 DNA: TGTGCCAGCAGTTTTGGGGGGAGCCTCCACGAGCAGTACTTC.

This clone was found a few times. The chain uses TRBV10-2 and TRBJ2-3; D is uncertain. The germline V gene encodes CDR1 WSHSY and CDR2 SAAADI. Trimming pared 6 bases from V and 0 bases from J, leaving 13 bases between. CDR3 size: 15 residues. CDR3 sequence (DNA): TGCGCCAGCAGGAACAGACTGTCTAGCACAGATACGCAGTATTTT. Residues: CASRNRLSSTDTQYF.

This clone was seen a handful of times. V usage is TRBV20-1 and J usage is TRBJ1-1, with D unclear. From germline, CDR1 is DFQATT and CDR2 SNEGSKA (reference sequence). Trimming shortened V by 7 bases and J by 5 bases, and 11 bases separated the two germline ends. This CDR3 has 11 residues. The chain's CDR3 is CSGRRNTEAFF. CDR3 DNA sequence: TGCAGTGGCCGGAGAAATACTGAAGCTTTCTTT.

The chain recombines TRBV4-2 with TRBJ2-2, with 8 positions matching TRBD2. With 4 bases clipped from V and 3 bases from J, the junction kept 7 bases outside the gene matches. This CDR3 spans 16 amino acids. Germline V gene data show CDR1 as LGHNA and CDR2 as YNFKEQ. CDR3: CASSRLAGTYTGELFF. In DNA form, the CDR3 reads TGTGCCAGCAGCCGGTTAGCGGGGACTTACACCGGGGAGCTGTTTTTT.

The gene calls are TRBV19 and TRBJ2-1; 8 bases align to TRBD2. This CDR3 has 14 residues. Germline values: CDR1 LNHDA, CDR2 SQIVND (reference sequence). The trim removed 11 bases at V and 3 bases at J, leaving 9 bases unmatched. The DNA for the CDR3 is TGTGCCTCCCACCGGGGGGGCCTCTACAATGAGCAGTTCTTC. This sequence encodes CASHRGGLYNEQFF.

This clone was seen once. The rearrangement uses TRBV4-2 and TRBJ2-2; 7 nucleotides agree with TRBD1. V lost 6 bases, J lost 4 bases, and 8 bases stayed unmatched. The CDR3 is 15 amino acids. Germline loops: CDR1 LGHNA, CDR2 YNFKEQ. CDR3 sequence: CASRRGEGATGELFF. For the CDR3, the DNA is TGTGCCAGCAGACGAGGAGAGGGGGCCACCGGGGAGCTGTTTTTT.

The chain combines TRBV7-6 with TRBJ2-1, with TRBD2 matching 8 bases. V trimming: 6 bases; J trimming: 0 bases; junction bases outside the gene matches: 7. This CDR3 spans 16 amino acids. Germline values: CDR1 SGHVS, CDR2 FNYEAQ. The CDR3 spells CASRPLSGNSYNEQFF. CDR3 sequence (DNA): TGTGCCAGCAGACCACTTAGCGGGAACTCCTACAATGAGCAGTTCTTC.

V and J are TRBV15 and TRBJ2-2; tentatively, D is TRBD1 (6 bases). The CDR3 has 16 amino acids. Germline lookup yields CDR1 LNHNV and CDR2 YYDKDF (reference sequence). V lost 8 bases to trimming and J lost 6 bases, with 22 bases between them. The CDR3 sequence: CATALGSGERAGELFF. The DNA for the CDR3 is TGTGCCACCGCCCTCGGGTCAGGGGAAAGGGCCGGGGAGCTGTTTTTT. The full variable domain, in which reference TRBV15 and TRBJ2-2 provide the parts outside the CDR3, is DAMVIQNPRYQVTQFGKPVTLSCSQTLNHNVMYWYQQKSSQAPKLLFHYYDKDFNNEADTPDNFQSRRPNTSFCFLDIRSPGLGDTAMYLCATALGSGERAGELFFGEGSRLTVL.

The chain joins TRBV6-6 to TRBJ2-7, with 13 bases identical to TRBD2. J was trimmed by 0 bases and V by 6 bases; bases with no gene match: 2. The CDR3 sequence is 15 residues long. CDR1 and CDR2 from the germline V gene are MNHNY and SVGAGI (reference sequence). The DNA of the CDR3 is TGTGCCAGCAGATGGACTAGCGGGGGCTCCTACGAGCAGTACTTC. Encoded protein: CASRWTSGGSYEQYF.

V gene TRBV28 combines with J gene TRBJ2-5; 9 nucleotides match TRBD1. V dropped 6 bases and J dropped 5; count of bases not matched to a gene: 7. Germline loops: CDR1 MDHEN, CDR2 SYDVKM. CDR3 length equals 14 residues. The CDR3 sequence is CASRKTGGGETQYF. For the CDR3, the DNA is TGTGCCAGCAGGAAGACAGGGGGAGGGGAGACCCAGTACTTC.

The V gene is TRBV30, the J gene TRBJ2-3; D perhaps matches TRBD1 (6 bases). CDR1 is GTSNPN and CDR2 is SVGIG in the germline V gene (reference sequence). This CDR3 comprises 11 residues. The V end was cut by 4 bases, the J end by 9 bases, with 11 bases between. The CDR3, as DNA: TGTGCCTGGACCCTTGACAGGACGCAGTATTTT. This translates into CAWTLDRTQYF.

This chain links TRBV6-1 with TRBJ1-2; D gene uncertain. V was clipped by 3 bases and J by 8 bases, with 13 bases between them. The CDR3 has 13 residues. Germline V gene data show CDR1 as MNHNS and CDR2 as SASEGT. In nucleotides, the CDR3 is TGTGCCAGCAGTGAGCGGCACGGTTACGGCTACACCTTC. It encodes CASSERHGYGYTF.

The V gene is TRBV5-1, the J gene TRBJ2-1; D remains ambiguous. Germline-derived CDR1 and CDR2 are SGHRS and YFSETQ. The V and J ends lost 5 bases and 0 bases respectively, with 6 bases between them. CDR3 length equals 13 residues. The CDR3 region has the DNA TGCGCCAGCAGTGGACCCTCCTACAATGAGCAGTTCTTC. Amino acid sequence: CASSGPSYNEQFF.

This clone appeared a single time. The rearrangement uses TRBV5-4 and TRBJ1-4, with D hard to call. Germline V gene data show CDR1 as SGHNT and CDR2 as YYREEE (reference sequence). Deletions cut 3 bases from V and 7 bases from J, with 13 bases between. CDR3 length: 14 residues. CDR3 sequence reads: CASSSGGLGEKLFF. The DNA of the CDR3 is TGTGCCAGCAGCTCGGGAGGGCTCGGTGAAAAACTGTTTTTT. Complete variable domain (other parts from reference TRBV5-4 and TRBJ1-4): ETGVTQSPTHLIKTRGQQVTLRCSSQSGHNTVSWYQQALGQGPQFIFQYYREEENGRGNFPPRFSGLQFPNYSSELNVNALELDDSALYLCASSSGGLGEKLFFGSGTQLSVL.

V and J are TRBV11-1 and TRBJ1-3, with D hard to call. The germline gives CDR1 SGHAT, CDR2 FQDESV (reference sequence). V lost 4 bases and J lost 3, with 13 bases in between. The CDR3 totals 15 residues. CDR3 protein: CASSSTRVGGNTIYF. The CDR3 DNA follows: TGTGCCAGCAGCTCGACAAGGGTCGGTGGAAACACCATATATTTT.

The chain recombines TRBV14 with TRBJ1-4, with a tentative D call TRBD1 (5 bases). The V gene lost 4 bases and the J gene lost 8 bases, with 23 bases spanning the gap. Looked up from germline, CDR1 is SGHDN and CDR2 is FVKESK. This CDR3 is built from 17 residues. This chain's CDR3 is CASSLLAGHSFGEKLFF. CDR3 bases: TGTGCCAGCAGCCTCCTCGCAGGGCATAGCTTCGGGGAAAAACTGTTTTTT.

The gene calls are TRBV7-2 and TRBJ2-4; D unclear. Between the trimmed V and J ends, which lost 1 base and 1 base, there was a span of 20 bases. There are 19 residues in the CDR3. CDR1 is SGHTA, CDR2 FQGNSA, per germline. CDR3 loop: CASSLEVGPRPTAKNIQYF. The CDR3 bases are TGTGCCAGCAGCTTAGAAGTCGGCCCCCGGCCCACGGCCAAAAACATTCAGTACTTC.

The chain links TRBV6-1 to TRBJ2-7, with D perhaps matching TRBD2 (6 bases). CDR3 length: 16 amino acids. The V and J ends lost 4 bases and 7 bases respectively, with 23 bases between them. The V gene's germline CDR1 is MNHNS and CDR2 SASEGT. CDR3 loop: CASSVPGRTPPREQYF. CDR3 coding DNA: TGTGCCAGCAGTGTCCCGGGGAGGACTCCGCCTCGGGAGCAGTACTTC.

This clone was observed a single time. The chain couples TRBV11-2 to TRBJ1-5; TRBD1 aligns across 9 bases. Looked up from germline, CDR1 is SGHAT and CDR2 is FQNNGV. Trimming cost V 4 bases and J 4 bases; bases outside gene matches: 14. The CDR3 spans 18 residues. DNA for the CDR3: TGTGCCAGCAGCTCCGCCGGGGGGACAGGGTGGGGAAATCAGCCCCAGCATTTT. Amino acid sequence: CASSSAGGTGWGNQPQHF. The complete variable domain, with remaining parts taken from reference TRBV11-2 and TRBJ1-5, reads EAGVAQSPRYKIIEKRQSVAFWCNPISGHATLYWYQQILGQGPKLLIQFQNNGVVDDSQLPKDRFSAERLKGVDSTLKIQPAKLEDSAVYLCASSSAGGTGWGNQPQHFGDGTRLSIL.

The rearrangement links TRBV10-3 to TRBJ1-1; possibly TRBD1 for D (6 bases). V gave up 7 bases and J gave up 5 bases, with 14 bases separating them. Looked up from germline, CDR1 is ENHRY and CDR2 is SYGVKD. This CDR3 comprises 13 residues. Here the CDR3 reads CAIKLGGWTEAFF. In DNA form, the CDR3 reads TGTGCCATCAAATTGGGGGGCTGGACTGAAGCTTTCTTT.

CDR3 sequence (DNA): TGTGCCAGCAGCCCATCAGGGAGGCACTCACCCCTCCACTTT. It is translated as CASSPSGRHSPLHF. The gene calls are TRBV7-6 and TRBJ1-6, with TRBD1 as a possible D gene (5 bases). The V gene lost 5 bases and the J gene lost 10 bases, with 15 bases spanning the gap. Germline V gene sequence: CDR1 SGHVS, CDR2 FNYEAQ. The CDR3 length is 14 residues.

The chain carries TRBV6-5 and TRBJ1-2; TRBD1 is a possible D gene (5 bases). CDR3 length equals 12 residues. The V end lost 5 bases, the J end lost 8 bases, and 12 bases lay between the germline ends. CDR1 is MNHEY and CDR2 is SVGAGI in the germline V gene. CDR3 DNA sequence: TGTGCCAGCAGTCCCAGGGCGGGAGGCTACACCTTC. Encoded protein: CASSPRAGGYTF.

The sample holds one count of this clone. The V gene is TRBV5-1, the J gene TRBJ2-3; no firm D call. From germline, CDR1 is SGHRS and CDR2 YFSETQ. With 3 bases removed from V and 0 bases from J, the gap between germline ends came to 11 bases. The CDR3 is made up of 15 amino acids. Written as DNA, the CDR3 is TGCGCCAGCAGCTGGAAGGGCACTAGCACAGATACGCAGTATTTT. This sequence encodes CASSWKGTSTDTQYF. The entire variable domain, with the rest obtained from reference TRBV5-1 and TRBJ2-3, is as follows: KAGVTQTPRYLIKTRGQQVTLSCSPISGHRSVSWYQQTPGQGLQFLFEYFSETQRNKGNFPGRFSGRQFSNSRSEMNVSTLELGDSALYLCASSWKGTSTDTQYFGPGTRLTVL.

The chain joins TRBV7-9 to TRBJ2-1; TRBD1 agrees at 8 bases. CDR1 and CDR2 (germline): SEHNR, FQNEAQ (reference sequence). J lost 5 bases, V lost 5 bases, and 8 bases had no gene match. The CDR3 consists of 15 residues. CDR3 bases: TGTGCCAGCAGCCACTACGGACAGGGAGACAATGAGCAGTTCTTC. This encodes CASSHYGQGDNEQFF.